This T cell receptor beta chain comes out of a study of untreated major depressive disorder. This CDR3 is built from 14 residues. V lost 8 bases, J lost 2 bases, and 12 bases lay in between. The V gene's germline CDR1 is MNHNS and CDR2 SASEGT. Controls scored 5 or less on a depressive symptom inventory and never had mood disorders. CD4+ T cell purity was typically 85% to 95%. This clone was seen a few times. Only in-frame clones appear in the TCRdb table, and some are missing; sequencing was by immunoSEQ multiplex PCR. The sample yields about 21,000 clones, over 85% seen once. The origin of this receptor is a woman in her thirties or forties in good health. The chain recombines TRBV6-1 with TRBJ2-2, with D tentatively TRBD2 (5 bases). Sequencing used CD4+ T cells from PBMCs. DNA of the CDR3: TGTGCCAGCGACACGGGGTTTAACACCGGGGAGCTGTTTTTT. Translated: CASDTGFNTGELFF.